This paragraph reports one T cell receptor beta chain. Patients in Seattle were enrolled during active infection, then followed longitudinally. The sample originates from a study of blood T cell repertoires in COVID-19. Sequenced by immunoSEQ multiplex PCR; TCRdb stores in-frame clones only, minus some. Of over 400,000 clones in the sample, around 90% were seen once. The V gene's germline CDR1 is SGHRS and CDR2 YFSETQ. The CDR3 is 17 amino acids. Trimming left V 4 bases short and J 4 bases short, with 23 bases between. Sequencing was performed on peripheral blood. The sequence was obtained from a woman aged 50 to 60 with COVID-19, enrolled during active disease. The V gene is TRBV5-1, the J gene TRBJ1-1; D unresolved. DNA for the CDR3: TGCGCCAGCAGCCATGGAGGGAGGAGTATCGATGGCACTGAAGCTTTCTTT. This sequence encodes CASSHGGRSIDGTEAFF.